This T cell receptor (beta chain) was identified during a study of T cell repertoires in cytomegalovirus infection. Study background: Both a matching HLA type and CMV infection were indicated by public TCR beta signatures. Findings and caveats of the study: Based on cumulative public TCR beta family frequency, carriers of CMV plus the relevant HLA were identified. The ex vivo response was dominated by HLA-C-restricted CMV-specific TCR beta clonotypes.

MiXCR, applied by TCRdb to the reads, yields one record per CDR3 protein. The table records 630,000 or so distinct CDR3 sequences, 20% to 25% of them present only once. This clonotype occurred many times. As yet, its antigen is unknown. V lost 5 bases and J lost 3, with 13 bases in between. The CDR3 covers 14 residues. Germline CDR1 reads SEHNR; CDR2 reads FQNEAQ (reference sequence). The TCR comes from a human donor in good health (CMV status not recorded). Some clones in this sample may be carry-over from other donors' samples. Sample: CD8+ T cells from PBMCs. The chain employs TRBV7-9 and TRBJ1-1, with a weak D call TRBD1 (6 bases). The CDR3 nucleotides read TGTGCCAGCAGCGCCCAGGGGTTTTACACTGAAGCTTTCTTT. Residues: CASSAQGFYTEAFF. Combining the CDR3 with reference TRBV7-9 and TRBJ1-1 gives the whole variable domain DTGVSQNPRHKITKRGQNVTFRCDPISEHNRLYWYRQTLGQGPEFLTYFQNEAQLEKSRLLSDRFSAERPKGSFSTLEIQRTEQGDSAMYLCASSAQGFYTEAFFGQGTRLTVV.